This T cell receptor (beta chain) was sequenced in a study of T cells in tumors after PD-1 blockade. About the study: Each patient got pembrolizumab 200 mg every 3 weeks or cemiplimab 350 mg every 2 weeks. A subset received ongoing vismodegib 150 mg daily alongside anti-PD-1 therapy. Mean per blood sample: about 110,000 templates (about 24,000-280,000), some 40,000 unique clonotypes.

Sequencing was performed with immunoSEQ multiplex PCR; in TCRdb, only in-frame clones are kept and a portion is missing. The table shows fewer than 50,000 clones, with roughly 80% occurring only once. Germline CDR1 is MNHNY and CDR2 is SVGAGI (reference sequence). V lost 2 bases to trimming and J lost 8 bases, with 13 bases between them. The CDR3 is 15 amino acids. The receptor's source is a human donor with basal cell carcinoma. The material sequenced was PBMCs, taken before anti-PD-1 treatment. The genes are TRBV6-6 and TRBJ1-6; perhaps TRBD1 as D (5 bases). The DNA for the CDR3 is TGTGCCAGCAGTTACAGCGGGGCTTGGGATTCACCCCTCCACTTT. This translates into CASSYSGAWDSPLHF.